This paragraph reports one T cell receptor (beta chain). The sample contains more than one DNA sequence encoding this CDR3. This sample was taken from a study of blood T cell repertoires in COVID-19. Germline CDR1 is MNHEY and CDR2 is SVGAGI. The CDR3 runs 13 residues. V was trimmed by 7 bases and J by 2 bases, leaving 8 bases between them. Profiling relied on immunoSEQ multiplex PCR, and the TCRdb table lists in-frame clones only, not all of them. This sample has fewer than 250,000 clones, with 84% found just once. Sample: PBMCs or T cells enriched from blood (not recorded which). The receptor was derived from a woman between 35 and 50 years old who had recovered from COVID-19. The rearrangement links TRBV6-5 to TRBJ2-2; D not resolved. The CDR3 nucleotides read TGTGCCAGCACACAGTCCAACACCGGGGAGCTGTTTTTT. This codes for CASTQSNTGELFF.